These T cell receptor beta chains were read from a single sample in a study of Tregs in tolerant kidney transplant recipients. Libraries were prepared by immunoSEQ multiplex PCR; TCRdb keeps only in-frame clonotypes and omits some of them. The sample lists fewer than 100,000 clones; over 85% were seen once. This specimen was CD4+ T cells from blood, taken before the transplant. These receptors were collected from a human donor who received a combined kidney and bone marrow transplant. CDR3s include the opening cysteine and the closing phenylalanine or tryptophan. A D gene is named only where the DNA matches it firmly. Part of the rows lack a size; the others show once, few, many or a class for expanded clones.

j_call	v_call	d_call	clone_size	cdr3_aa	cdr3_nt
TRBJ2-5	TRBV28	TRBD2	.	CASKDGGGETQYF	TGTGCCAGCAAGGACGGGGGGGGAGAGACCCAGTACTTC
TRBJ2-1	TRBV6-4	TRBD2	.	CASIPSGRAGPNNEQFF	TGTGCCAGCATTCCTAGCGGGAGGGCCGGCCCAAACAATGAGCAGTTCTTC
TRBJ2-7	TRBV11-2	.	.	CASSQTVRFYEQYF	TGTGCCAGCAGCCAGACAGTTCGATTCTACGAGCAGTACTTC
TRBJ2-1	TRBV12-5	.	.	CASGFDEQFF	TGTGCTAGTGGTTTCGATGAGCAGTTCTTC
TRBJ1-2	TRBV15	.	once	CATSRDTVRGIGYTF	TGTGCCACCAGCAGAGATACCGTTCGGGGAATTGGCTACACCTTC
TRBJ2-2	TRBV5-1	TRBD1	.	CASSRDRGATGELFF	TGCGCCAGCAGCCGCGACAGGGGCGCCACCGGGGAGCTGTTTTTT
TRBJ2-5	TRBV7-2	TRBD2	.	CASSLVLGGGGEGETQYF	TGTGCCAGCAGCTTAGTACTCGGTGGCGGGGGGGAGGGAGAGACCCAGTACTTC
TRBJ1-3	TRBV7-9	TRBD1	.	CASSPGTAGNTIYF	TGTGCCAGCAGCCCCGGGACAGCTGGAAACACCATATATTTT
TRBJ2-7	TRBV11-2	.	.	CASSPPIRLPYEQYF	TGTGCCAGCAGCCCACCAATCAGGCTCCCCTACGAGCAGTACTTC
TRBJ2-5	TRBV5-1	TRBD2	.	CASSLLRGEQYF	TGCGCCAGCAGCTTGTTACGGGGGGAGCAGTACTTC
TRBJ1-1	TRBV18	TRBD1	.	CASSLLDRGATEAFF	TGTGCCAGCTCACTCTTGGACAGGGGAGCTACTGAAGCTTTCTTT
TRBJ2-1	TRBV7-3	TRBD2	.	CASSLSSGTSSYNEQFF	TGTGCCAGCAGCTTAAGTAGCGGGACAAGCTCCTACAATGAGCAGTTCTTC
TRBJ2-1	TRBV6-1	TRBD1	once	CASRGTGLYNEQFF	TGTGCCAGCAGAGGGACAGGGCTCTACAATGAGCAGTTCTTC
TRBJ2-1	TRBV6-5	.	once	CASSRPGKAYNEQFF	TGTGCCAGCAGTCGTCCGGGGAAGGCCTACAATGAGCAGTTCTTC
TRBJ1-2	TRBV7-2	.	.	CASSPWGGRQGHGYTF	TGTGCCAGCAGCCCGTGGGGTGGCCGTCAGGGCCATGGCTACACCTTC
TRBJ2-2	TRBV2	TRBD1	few	CAGQGLYTGELFF	TGTGCGGGACAGGGTTTGTACACCGGGGAGCTGTTTTTT
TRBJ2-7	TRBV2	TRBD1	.	CASSRDRNSYEQYF	TGTGCCAGCAGCCGGGACAGGAACTCCTACGAGCAGTACTTC
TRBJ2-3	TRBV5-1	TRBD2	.	CASSALTSGGSDTQYF	TGCGCCAGCAGCGCCTTGACTAGCGGGGGGTCAGATACGCAGTATTTT
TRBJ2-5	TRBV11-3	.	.	CASSSVGGGQETQYF	TGTGCCAGCAGCAGCGTTGGCGGTGGCCAAGAGACCCAGTACTTC
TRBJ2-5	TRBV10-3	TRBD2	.	CAISESVRGWETQYF	TGTGCCATCAGTGAGTCGGTGCGGGGGTGGGAGACCCAGTACTTC
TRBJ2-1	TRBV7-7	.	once	CASSLDLRGDEQFF	TGTGCCAGCAGCTTAGACCTACGGGGAGACGAGCAGTTCTTC
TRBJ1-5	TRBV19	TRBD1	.	CASTDRVYQPQHF	TGTGCCAGTACCGACAGGGTCTACCAGCCCCAGCATTTT
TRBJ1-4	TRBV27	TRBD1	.	CASRTGTVNEKLFF	TGTGCCAGCAGGACCGGGACAGTGAATGAAAAACTGTTTTTT
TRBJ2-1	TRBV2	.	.	CASSVSPYNEQFF	TGTGCCAGCAGTGTTAGTCCATACAATGAGCAGTTCTTC
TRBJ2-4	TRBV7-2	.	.	CASSLAQGWDIQYF	TGTGCCAGCAGCTTAGCCCAGGGTTGGGACATTCAGTACTTC
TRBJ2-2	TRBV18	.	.	CASSPWIRGTGELFF	TGTGCCAGCTCACCATGGATCAGGGGCACCGGGGAGCTGTTTTTT
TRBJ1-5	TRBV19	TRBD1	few	CASSWDRDNQPQHF	TGTGCCAGTAGTTGGGACAGGGACAATCAGCCCCAGCATTTT
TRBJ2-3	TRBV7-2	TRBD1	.	CASSFLWGTGTTDTQYF	TGTGCCAGCAGCTTTTTGTGGGGGACAGGGACGACAGATACGCAGTATTTT
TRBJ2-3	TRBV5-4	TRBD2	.	CASRGRASGPGTQYF	TGTGCCAGCAGGGGTCGGGCTAGCGGGCCTGGTACGCAGTATTTT
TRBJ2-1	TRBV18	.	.	CASSPPRYNEQFF	TGTGCCAGCTCACCACCGCGCTACAATGAGCAGTTCTTC
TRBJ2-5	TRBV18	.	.	CASSARGPGGETQYF	TGTGCCAGCTCAGCAAGGGGGCCTGGAGGGGAGACCCAGTACTTC
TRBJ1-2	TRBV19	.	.	CASSPFKPRVKKLGGYTF	TGTGCCAGTAGTCCCTTTAAGCCCCGTGTAAAGAAATTGGGCGGCTACACCTTC
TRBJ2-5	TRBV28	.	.	CASKVGGTQYF	TGTGCCAGCAAAGTAGGGGGGACCCAGTACTTC
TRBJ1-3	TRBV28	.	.	CASSNGGTPLGAFGNTIYF	TGTGCCAGCAGTAATGGAGGAACTCCCCTGGGGGCTTTTGGAAACACCATATATTTT
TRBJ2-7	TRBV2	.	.	CASREDRSSYEQYF	TGTGCCAGCAGGGAGGACAGAAGCTCCTACGAGCAGTACTTC
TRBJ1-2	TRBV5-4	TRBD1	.	CASSLVGTGYGYTF	TGTGCCAGCAGCTTGGTCGGGACAGGGTATGGCTACACCTTC
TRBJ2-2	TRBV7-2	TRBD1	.	CASSFGTGSTGELFF	TGTGCCAGCAGCTTCGGGACAGGGTCCACCGGGGAGCTGTTTTTT
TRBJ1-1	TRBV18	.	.	CASSPFARERTEAFF	TGTGCCAGCTCCCCTTTCGCTAGGGAGAGGACTGAAGCTTTCTTT
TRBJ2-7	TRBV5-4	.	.	CASREGQTYEQYF	TGTGCCAGCAGAGAGGGCCAGACCTACGAGCAGTACTTC
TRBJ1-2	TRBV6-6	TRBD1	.	CASSQDRTGGYTF	TGTGCCAGCAGCCAGGACAGGACCGGTGGCTACACCTTC
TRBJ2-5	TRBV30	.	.	CAWIGHNLGTQYF	TGTGCCTGGATAGGTCATAACCTAGGGACCCAGTACTTC
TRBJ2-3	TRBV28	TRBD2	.	CASSFGLAGDSTDTQYF	TGTGCCAGCAGTTTCGGACTAGCGGGGGACAGCACAGATACGCAGTATTTT
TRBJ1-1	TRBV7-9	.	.	CASSLRVGQHMNTEAFF	TGTGCCAGCAGCTTACGGGTGGGGCAGCACATGAACACTGAAGCTTTCTTT
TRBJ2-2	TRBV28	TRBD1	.	CASSLTGVAGELFF	TGTGCCAGCAGTTTAACAGGGGTGGCGGGGGAGCTGTTTTTT
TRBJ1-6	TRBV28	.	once	CASSLASVLSPLHF	TGTGCCAGCAGTTTAGCCTCGGTCCTTTCCCCCCTCCACTTT
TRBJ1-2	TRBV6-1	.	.	CASSEAMGGAYGYTF	TGTGCCAGCAGTGAAGCAATGGGAGGGGCCTATGGCTACACCTTC
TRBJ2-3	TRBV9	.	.	CASSVLPGGPGTDTQYF	TGTGCCAGCAGCGTTTTACCGGGGGGCCCGGGCACAGATACGCAGTATTTT
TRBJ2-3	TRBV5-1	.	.	CASSAWAGGDTQYF	TGCGCCAGCAGTGCTTGGGCCGGGGGAGATACGCAGTATTTT
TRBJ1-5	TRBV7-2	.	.	CASSLAKNQPQHF	TGTGCCAGCAGCTTAGCCAAAAATCAGCCCCAGCATTTT
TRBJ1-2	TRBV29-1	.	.	CSCSHGNYYGYTF	TGCAGCTGCTCGCACGGGAATTACTATGGCTACACCTTC
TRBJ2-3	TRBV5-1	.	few	CASSLAPGSGTDTQYF	TGCGCCAGCAGCTTGGCGCCGGGGTCCGGCACAGATACGCAGTATTTT
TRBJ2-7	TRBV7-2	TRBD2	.	CASSLTSGTGEQYF	TGTGCCAGCAGCTTGACTAGCGGGACAGGCGAGCAGTACTTC
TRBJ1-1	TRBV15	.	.	CATSRRGTEAFF	TGTGCCACCAGCAGGAGAGGGACTGAAGCTTTCTTT
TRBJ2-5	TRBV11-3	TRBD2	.	CASSQGLAGGRETQYF	TGTGCCAGCAGCCAGGGACTAGCGGGGGGCCGGGAGACCCAGTACTTC
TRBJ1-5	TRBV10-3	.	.	CAVRTGNQPQHF	TGTGCCGTCCGGACAGGCAATCAGCCCCAGCATTTT
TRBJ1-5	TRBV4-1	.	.	CASSQANNLDQPQHF	TGCGCCAGCAGCCAGGCCAACAATCTCGATCAGCCCCAGCATTTT
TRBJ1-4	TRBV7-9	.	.	CASSFGQSLSEKLFF	TGTGCCAGCAGCTTTGGACAGTCCCTAAGTGAAAAACTGTTTTTT
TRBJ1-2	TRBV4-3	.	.	CASSHEVRTNYGYTF	TGCGCCAGCAGCCACGAAGTCAGAACCAACTATGGCTACACCTTC